The 31 T cell receptor beta chains below come from one sample, sequenced in a study of blood T cell repertoires in COVID-19. Profiled with immunoSEQ multiplex PCR; TCRdb holds only in-frame clones, not every one. The table includes roughly 180,000 clones, approximately 81% detected once. Sequencing was carried out using PBMCs or T cells enriched from blood (not recorded which). These TCRs come from a man aged 55 to 70 who had recovered from COVID-19.

The chain employs TRBV5-4 and TRBJ2-7; 9 bases map to TRBD1. V dropped 3 bases and J dropped 3; count of bases not matched to a gene: 10. Per the germline V gene, CDR1 is SGHNT and CDR2 is YYREEE (reference sequence). The CDR3 sequence is 16 residues long. CDR3 nucleotides: TGTGCCAGCAGCTCTAAAATCCGGGACAGGGACTACGAGCAGTACTTC. Translation gives CASSSKIRDRDYEQYF.

The rearrangement links TRBV27 to TRBJ1-6; no reliable D call. CDR1 and CDR2 from the germline V gene are MNHEY and SMNVEV (reference sequence). There are 14 residues in the CDR3. V was clipped by 3 bases and J by 6 bases, with 9 bases between them. The CDR3 bases are TGTGCCAGCAGTTTTAGTAGTAGTAATTCACCCCTCCACTTT. It encodes CASSFSSSNSPLHF.

This clone was detected only a few times. The chain couples TRBV5-1 to TRBJ1-2, with D perhaps matching TRBD1 (5 bases). The CDR3 totals 15 residues. V was cut by 0 bases and J by 3 bases, with 12 bases left in between. The germline V gene has CDR1 SGHRS and CDR2 YFSETQ. CDR3 amino acids: CASSLEGVYDYGYTF. The CDR3, as DNA: TGCGCCAGCAGCTTGGAAGGGGTGTATGACTATGGCTACACCTTC.

The chain carries TRBV2 and TRBJ2-5, with D perhaps TRBD2 (6 bases). Per the germline V gene, CDR1 is SNHLY and CDR2 is FYNNEI. The CDR3 extends over 12 amino acids. The V and J ends lost 8 bases and 5 bases respectively, with 12 bases between them. CDR3 nucleotide sequence: TGTGCCAGCGGGAGGCAGCGGGAGACCCAGTACTTC. This gives the protein CASGRQRETQYF.

This clone turned up a few times. This sequence joins TRBV9 and TRBJ1-6; 9 positions agree with TRBD1. The CDR3 totals 15 residues. Trimming cost V 4 bases and J 7 bases; bases outside gene matches: 6. Germline V gene data show CDR1 as SGDLS and CDR2 as YYNGEE. The CDR3 coding sequence is TGTGCCAGCAGCTTAGGACAGGGGAGAAATTCACCCCTCCACTTT. Translation gives CASSLGQGRNSPLHF.

The genes are TRBV28 and TRBJ1-2; the match to TRBD1 covers 7 bases. The junction had 3 bases not matched to a gene; V was cut back by 7 bases and J by 4 bases. CDR1 is MDHEN and CDR2 is SYDVKM in the germline V gene. The CDR3 contains 12 residues. The CDR3 sequence: CASKEGAYGYTF. In nucleotides, the CDR3 is TGTGCCAGCAAGGAGGGGGCCTATGGCTACACCTTC.

The chain couples TRBV9 to TRBJ1-1; 11 bases line up with TRBD1. Germline CDR1 is SGDLS and CDR2 is YYNGEE. The CDR3 spans 17 residues. V lost 0 bases, J lost 7 bases, and 11 bases stayed unmatched. CDR3 protein: CASSVAGQGATTNEAFF. CDR3 coding DNA: TGTGCCAGCAGCGTAGCTGGACAGGGGGCCACAACGAATGAAGCTTTCTTT.

The rearrangement joins TRBV9 to TRBJ1-2; perhaps TRBD1 as D (6 bases). The V gene lost 4 bases and the J gene lost 6 bases, with 25 bases spanning the gap. The CDR3 consists of 17 residues. CDR1 is SGDLS and CDR2 is YYNGEE in the germline V gene. The CDR3 is CASSTEGRGRGKNGYTF. The CDR3, as DNA: TGTGCCAGCAGCACCGAGGGAAGGGGCAGGGGTAAGAATGGCTACACCTTC.

The CDR3 nucleotides read TGCGCCAGCAGCCAAGCGGGACAGGGGACCTACGAGCAGTACTTC. Its protein product is CASSQAGQGTYEQYF. This rearrangement joins TRBV4-1 to TRBJ2-7; 10 nucleotides match TRBD1. V shed 1 base, J shed 2 bases, and the junction held 2 bases outside the gene matches. The CDR3 runs to 15 residues. Germline CDR1 is MGHRA and CDR2 is YSYEKL.

In nucleotides, the CDR3 is TGTGCCAGCAGTTTTTCAGTGCCAGGGGGGGAAAAACTGTTTTTT. Protein: CASSFSVPGGEKLFF. The V and J genes are TRBV28 and TRBJ1-4, with 7 bases lining up with TRBD1. V lost 3 bases to trimming and J lost 8 bases; unmatched junction nucleotides: 9. The CDR3 sequence is 15 residues long. Germline CDR1 and CDR2: MDHEN and SYDVKM.

The J gene is TRBJ2-3, the V gene TRBV6-5; 8 positions agree with TRBD2. Unmatched junction bases numbered 6, after V lost 0 bases and J lost 4 bases. Germline loops: CDR1 MNHEY, CDR2 SVGAGI. The CDR3 has 16 amino acids. The CDR3 region is CASSYSTGRAADTQYF. In nucleotides, the CDR3 is TGTGCCAGCAGTTACTCCACCGGGAGGGCCGCAGATACGCAGTATTTT.

V usage is TRBV7-6 and J usage is TRBJ2-2, with 10 bases aligning to TRBD2. Germline assignment: CDR1 SGHVS and CDR2 FNYEAQ. V shed 1 base and J 1 base; nucleotides not matched to a gene: 0. This CDR3 comprises 16 residues. The chain's CDR3 is CASSLGLAGNTGELFF. In DNA form, the CDR3 reads TGTGCCAGCAGCTTAGGACTAGCGGGGAACACCGGGGAGCTGTTTTTT.

The chain has TRBV5-1 and TRBJ2-5; 7 nucleotides align to TRBD1. V gave up 4 bases and J gave up 9 bases; unmatched junction bases: 9. The CDR3 is 13 amino acids. Germline values: CDR1 SGHRS, CDR2 YFSETQ. CDR3 residues: CASSPSGQRAQYF. The DNA for the CDR3 is TGCGCCAGCAGCCCATCGGGACAGAGGGCCCAGTACTTC.

The chain recombines TRBV30 with TRBJ2-7; 7 bases line up with TRBD2. The germline gives CDR1 GTSNPN, CDR2 SVGIG (reference sequence). This CDR3 has 12 residues. The CDR3 region is CAGAGRFYEQYF. DNA for the CDR3: TGTGCTGGAGCGGGGAGATTCTACGAGCAGTACTTC.

V gene TRBV5-6 combines with J gene TRBJ1-2; perhaps TRBD1 as D (5 bases). CDR1 and CDR2 (germline): SGHDT, YYEEEE. V shed 4 bases and J shed 1 base, with 14 bases lying between them. The CDR3 extends over 15 amino acids. The CDR3, as DNA: TGTGCCAGCAGCCGAAGACAGTGGGGTAACTATGGCTACACCTTC. This sequence encodes CASSRRQWGNYGYTF. Supplemented by reference TRBV5-6 and TRBJ1-2, the full variable domain reads DAGVTQSPTHLIKTRGQQVTLRCSPKSGHDTVSWYQQALGQGPQFIFQYYEEEERQRGNFPDRFSGHQFPNYSSELNVNALLLGDSALYLCASSRRQWGNYGYTFGSGTRLTVV.

The rearrangement joins TRBV19 to TRBJ1-2; TRBD1 agrees at 9 bases. After removal of 5 bases from V and 0 bases from J, the junction contained 10 bases not matched to a gene. Per germline, CDR1 LNHDA and CDR2 SQIVND (reference sequence). This CDR3 spans 17 amino acids. As DNA, the CDR3 is TGTGCCAGTAGTCCGGGACAGGGATTAAGAGCTAACTATGGCTACACCTTC. This translates into CASSPGQGLRANYGYTF. The variable domain in full, completed from reference TRBV19 and TRBJ1-2, reads DGGITQSPKYLFRKEGQNVTLSCEQNLNHDAMYWYRQDPGQGLRLIYYSQIVNDFQKGDIAEGYSVSREKKESFPLTVTSAQKNPTAFYLCASSPGQGLRANYGYTFGSGTRLTVV.

The chain is built from TRBV12-3 or TRBV12-4 and TRBJ2-1, with 7 positions matching TRBD1. The CDR3 has 13 residues. The junction had 8 bases not matched to a gene; V was cut back by 6 bases and J by 9 bases. This CDR3 is CASRTGIRPEQFF. The DNA of the CDR3 is TGTGCCAGCAGGACAGGGATTCGGCCTGAGCAGTTCTTC.

The chain has TRBV11-2 and TRBJ1-1; D might be TRBD1 (6 bases). This CDR3 is built from 15 residues. V lost 5 bases and J lost 5, with 18 bases in between. Germline V gene data show CDR1 as SGHAT and CDR2 as FQNNGV. The CDR3 loop is CASSTRQARWTEAFF. Here the CDR3 DNA reads TGTGCCAGCAGCACCAGACAGGCTCGCTGGACTGAAGCTTTCTTT.

The V and J genes are TRBV2 and TRBJ1-1; 12 bases align to TRBD1. The CDR3 loop spans 16 amino acids. J gave up 0 bases and V 6 bases, and 5 bases lay outside the gene matches. From germline, CDR1 is SNHLY and CDR2 FYNNEI. The CDR3 coding sequence is TGTGCCAGCAGGGACCGGGACAGGGGGCTGAACACTGAAGCTTTCTTT. Translated: CASRDRDRGLNTEAFF.

The V call is TRBV5-6, the J call TRBJ2-3; 7 bases match TRBD1. V trimming: 4 bases; J trimming: 4 bases; junction bases outside the gene matches: 9. The CDR3 totals 15 residues. Per germline, CDR1 SGHDT and CDR2 YYEEEE. The DNA for the CDR3 is TGTGCCAGCAGCCCCGAGGGGGCTTTTGCAGATACGCAGTATTTT. Its translation: CASSPEGAFADTQYF.

The genes are TRBV28 and TRBJ2-1; 8 nucleotides agree with TRBD1. This CDR3 has 19 residues. V trimming: 2 bases; J trimming: 0 bases; junction bases outside the gene matches: 12. CDR1 MDHEN and CDR2 SYDVKM come from the germline V gene. CDR3 bases: TGTGCCAGCAGTTTACGGGGCAGGGGGCTACAGAGCTCCTACAATGAGCAGTTCTTC. This encodes CASSLRGRGLQSSYNEQFF.

The chain couples TRBV7-2 to TRBJ1-4; the match to TRBD1 covers 8 bases. Unmatched junction bases numbered 9, after V lost 5 bases and J lost 4 bases. Germline V gives CDR1 SGHTA, CDR2 FQGNSA. The CDR3 is 16 residues long. CDR3 residues: CASSPERTGLNEKLFF. CDR3 nucleotide sequence: TGTGCCAGCAGCCCTGAAAGGACAGGGCTTAATGAAAAACTGTTTTTT. Complete variable domain (other parts from reference TRBV7-2 and TRBJ1-4): GAGVSQSPSNKVTEKGKDVELRCDPISGHTALYWYRQSLGQGLEFLIYFQGNSAPDKSGLPSDRFSAERTGGSVSTLTIQRTQQEDSAVYLCASSPERTGLNEKLFFGSGTQLSVL.

This clone was seen only a few times. The chain uses TRBV2 and TRBJ2-7; D is possibly TRBD2 (6 bases). V lost 8 bases to trimming and J lost 0 bases, with 11 bases between them. Germline V lookup: CDR1 SNHLY, CDR2 FYNNEI. The CDR3 loop spans 13 amino acids. The CDR3 spells CASGTSLSYEQYF. The CDR3 DNA sequence: TGTGCCAGCGGGACTTCCCTCTCCTACGAGCAGTACTTC.

The chain links TRBV13 to TRBJ1-3, with 9 bases fitting TRBD1. J was trimmed by 4 bases and V by 4 bases; bases with no gene match: 23. Per the germline V gene, CDR1 is PRHDT and CDR2 is FYEKMQ (reference sequence). The CDR3 is 21 amino acids. The DNA of the CDR3 is TGTGCCAGCAGCTCCCGGGACAGGGAGGGTAACACGCAAGGCTACGGAAACACCATATATTTT. Translating gives CASSSRDREGNTQGYGNTIYF.

In its sample, this clone was seen a few times. The CDR3 DNA sequence: TGTGCCAGCAGCTTGAACGACAGGTTCAAGAATGAGCAGTTCTTC. As protein: CASSLNDRFKNEQFF. The chain carries TRBV5-6 and TRBJ2-1; possible D gene TRBD1, 6 bases. Trimming removed 1 base from V and 7 bases from J, with 15 bases in between. This CDR3 is 15 amino acids long. CDR1 is SGHDT and CDR2 is YYEEEE in the germline V gene.

The genes are TRBV7-3 and TRBJ2-3, with 14 bases that match TRBD2. The CDR3 is 16 residues long. Per germline, CDR1 SGHTA and CDR2 FQGTGA. The V gene end was trimmed by 4 bases and the J gene end by 4 bases; junction bases not matched to a gene: 4. The CDR3 is CASSSGLAGVADTQYF. For the CDR3, the DNA is TGTGCCAGCAGCTCGGGACTAGCGGGAGTTGCAGATACGCAGTATTTT.

The chain links TRBV5-4 to TRBJ2-2; 11 bases align to TRBD2. The CDR3 runs 14 residues. Losses at the gene ends were 0 bases for V and 8 bases for J; bases not matched to a gene: 0. CDR1 is SGHNT and CDR2 is YYREEE in the germline V gene (reference sequence). The CDR3 spells CASSLGLAGGELFF. CDR3 bases: TGTGCCAGCAGCTTGGGACTAGCGGGGGGGGAGCTGTTTTTT.

This clone occurred a few times. The rearrangement links TRBV14 to TRBJ2-7; 9 bases are shared with TRBD1. The CDR3 consists of 15 residues. V was pared by 0 bases and J by 3 bases, with 3 bases of the junction left unmatched. Germline loops: CDR1 SGHDN, CDR2 FVKESK. This CDR3 reads CASSQDGGQGYEQYF. CDR3 in DNA: TGTGCCAGCAGCCAAGATGGGGGACAGGGCTACGAGCAGTACTTC.

The chain uses TRBV7-9 and TRBJ1-2; tentative D call: TRBD1 (5 bases). V was clipped by 3 bases and J by 0 bases, with 8 bases between them. Germline V lookup: CDR1 SEHNR, CDR2 FQNEAQ (reference sequence). The CDR3 extends over 14 amino acids. DNA of the CDR3: TGTGCCAGCAGCTTGGGGGACTCTAACTATGGCTACACCTTC. Translation gives CASSLGDSNYGYTF.

The V call is TRBV19, the J call TRBJ2-3; D gene uncertain. CDR1 is LNHDA and CDR2 is SQIVND in the germline V gene (reference sequence). Trimming cost V 6 bases and J 0 bases, with 7 bases left between them. CDR3 size: 13 residues. The CDR3 reads CASRGRSTDTQYF. In DNA form, the CDR3 reads TGTGCCAGTAGGGGCCGTAGCACAGATACGCAGTATTTT.

The chain joins TRBV29-1 to TRBJ2-5; 14 nucleotides line up with TRBD2. J lost 5 bases, V lost 7 bases, and 6 bases had no gene match. This CDR3 has 14 residues. The germline V gene has CDR1 SQVTM and CDR2 ANQGSEA. The CDR3 loop is CSAPGLAGVETQYF. CDR3 coding DNA: TGCAGCGCCCCGGGACTAGCGGGAGTTGAGACCCAGTACTTC.